Below, 21 T cell receptor beta chains from the same sample are listed, as sequenced in a study of regulatory T cells in long-lasting Graves disease. As to time point: persistent/refractory GD, antithyroid drugs over 5 years with positive TRAb. Preparation of the TCR library used RNA extracted from PBMCs. CDR3 regions were amplified by Arm-PCR using iRepertoire HTBI primers to build TCR beta libraries. TCRdb independently ran MiXCR on the multiplex PCR reads; one entry per CDR3 protein. The sample lists roughly 450,000 distinct CDR3 sequences, approximately 23% seen once, with around 13% in the top ten. The sample here was peripheral blood mononuclear cells (PBMCs), taken when the disease was refractory, from a patient treated with antithyroid drugs. The receptors stem from a female donor with Graves disease.

In this sample, this clonotype turned up many times. One end of the junction is discordant with germline, which a read error may explain. The chain links TRBV3-1 to TRBJ2-7; D could derive from TRBD1 or TRBD2 (5 bases each). The V gene's germline CDR1 is LGHDT and CDR2 YNNKEL (reference sequence). The CDR3 loop spans 11 amino acids. CDR3 residues: CASSQEGVKDF. The CDR3, as DNA: TGTGCCAGCAGCCAAGAGGGGGTAAAGGACTTC.

This chain uses TRBV7-2 with TRBJ1-3; D is undetermined. This CDR3 spans 12 amino acids. CDR1 is SGHTA, CDR2 FQGNSA, per germline. V lost 8 bases to trimming and J lost 4 bases, with 9 bases between them. The DNA for the CDR3 is TGTGCCAGCGTAAGCCCCGGAAACACCATATATTTT. Amino acid sequence: CASVSPGNTIYF.

This clonotype was counted only a few times. The genes are TRBV6-2 or TRBV6-3 and TRBJ1-5; TRBD1 might be the D (5 bases). The V gene lost 2 bases and the J gene lost 7 bases, with 9 bases spanning the gap. This CDR3 spans 13 amino acids. The V gene's germline CDR1 is MNHEY and CDR2 SVGEGT. The CDR3 sequence is CASSYGGYQPQHF. CDR3 sequence (DNA): TGTGCCAGCAGTTACGGGGGGTACCAGCCCCAGCATTTT.

This clonotype was found many times. The rearrangement links TRBV7-2 to TRBJ2-5, with D perhaps TRBD1 or TRBD2 (5 bases each). V lost 1 base and J lost 5, with 14 bases in between. The CDR3 consists of 15 residues. Germline-derived CDR1 and CDR2 are SGHTA and FQGNSA. CDR3 amino acids: CASSLELGVEETQYF. CDR3 DNA sequence: TGTGCCAGCAGCTTAGAGTTGGGGGTGGAGGAGACCCAGTACTTC.

Notes on this clonotype: A much bigger clone sits one base away, suggesting this may be a read error. Lacking the conserved final phenylalanine or tryptophan, this CDR3 likely reflects a read error. The chain combines TRBV10-3 with TRBJ1-6; perhaps TRBD1 as D (6 bases). Trimming took off 9 bases at V and 5 bases at J, with 20 bases between the two ends. From germline, CDR1 is ENHRY and CDR2 SYGVKD. The CDR3 covers 16 residues. Here the CDR3 reads CAISTGLGLNNSPLHL. The CDR3 DNA is TGTGCCATTTCGACAGGCTTGGGGCTTAATAATTCACCCCTCCACCTT.

The V and J genes are TRBV5-1 and TRBJ2-2; a possible D gene is TRBD1 (6 bases). The CDR3 has 14 amino acids. CDR1 is SGHRS, CDR2 YFSETQ, per germline. Trimming removed 7 bases at V and 4 bases at J, with 14 bases between. The CDR3 bases are TGCGCCAGCCGCTCCACAGGGACCACCGGGGAGCTGTTTTTT. Its translation is CASRSTGTTGELFF.

This clonotype was seen more than once but under ten times. This chain uses TRBV7-9 with TRBJ2-4, with D unresolved. From germline, CDR1 is SEHNR and CDR2 FQNEAQ (reference sequence). V lost 1 base, J lost 2 bases, and 3 bases lay in between. The CDR3 spans 13 residues. CDR3 nucleotide sequence: TGTGCCAGCAGCTTAGAGCCCAAAAACATTCAGTACTTC. This codes for CASSLEPKNIQYF. Full variable domain (missing parts from reference TRBV7-9 and TRBJ2-4): DTGVSQNPRHKITKRGQNVTFRCDPISEHNRLYWYRQTLGQGPEFLTYFQNEAQLEKSRLLSDRFSAERPKGSFSTLEIQRTEQGDSAMYLCASSLEPKNIQYFGAGTRLSVL.

V usage is TRBV12-3 or TRBV12-4 and J usage is TRBJ1-3; 10 bases align to TRBD1. This CDR3 contains 16 residues. V shed 3 bases and J 1 base; nucleotides not matched to a gene: 3. The CDR3 here is CASSFDRGRSGNTIYF. CDR3 sequence (DNA): TGTGCCAGCAGTTTTGACAGGGGGCGATCTGGAAACACCATATATTTT.

This chain connects TRBV5-1 to TRBJ2-2, with 10 nucleotides matching TRBD2. This CDR3 has 17 amino acids. The germline V gene encodes CDR1 SGHRS and CDR2 YFSETQ. The trim removed 1 base at V and 0 bases at J, leaving 3 bases unmatched. Here the CDR3 reads CASSLLAGDPNTGELFF. As DNA, the CDR3 is TGCGCCAGCAGCTTGCTAGCGGGGGACCCGAACACCGGGGAGCTGTTTTTT.

This clonotype was observed a handful of times. The V gene is TRBV6-2 or TRBV6-3, the J gene TRBJ1-1, with a weak D call TRBD1 (6 bases). V lost 11 bases and J 4 bases, leaving 17 bases between the germline ends. The CDR3 spans 13 residues. CDR1 is MNHEY, CDR2 SVGEGT, per germline. The CDR3 nucleotides read TGTGCCGGCCTAGGGGGTGACGGCACTGAAGCTTTCTTT. It is translated as CAGLGGDGTEAFF.

This clonotype was picked up many times. The rearrangement links TRBV2 to TRBJ1-5, with D perhaps matching TRBD1 (5 bases). V gave up 7 bases and J gave up 2 bases, with 15 bases separating them. The CDR3 sequence is 15 residues long. Germline V gene sequence: CDR1 SNHLY, CDR2 FYNNEI. Here the CDR3 DNA reads TGTGCCAGCAACCCCCAGGGTATGGGCAATCAGCCCCAGCATTTT. Its translation: CASNPQGMGNQPQHF. The entire variable domain, with the rest obtained from reference TRBV2 and TRBJ1-5, is as follows: EPEVTQTPSHQVTQMGQEVILRCVPISNHLYFYWYRQILGQKVEFLVSFYNNEISEKSEIFDDQFSVERPDGSNFTLKIRSTKLEDSAMYFCASNPQGMGNQPQHFGDGTRLSIL.

The gene calls are TRBV25-1 and TRBJ1-1; 7 positions agree with TRBD1. The trim removed 6 bases at V and 1 base at J, leaving 5 bases unmatched. Germline lookup yields CDR1 MGHDK and CDR2 SYGVNS. There are 14 residues in the CDR3. The CDR3 DNA is TGTGCCAGCAGGGGGGACAGTCCGAACACTGAAGCTTTCTTT. Translated, it gives CASRGDSPNTEAFF.

This clonotype has just one count. A much bigger clone sits one base away, suggesting this may be a read error. The rearrangement joins TRBV9 to TRBJ1-6, with D perhaps TRBD1 (5 bases). CDR3 length: 13 amino acids. Trimming removed 0 bases from V and 10 bases from J, with 8 bases in between. The germline gives CDR1 SGDLS, CDR2 YYNGEE. The CDR3 DNA reads as TGTGCCAGCAGCGTAGAGGGGAGGTCACCCCTCCACTTT. Protein: CASSVEGRSPLHF.

This clonotype has only a few counts. V gene TRBV5-1 combines with J gene TRBJ2-4, with 12 bases lining up with TRBD2. Germline V gene sequence: CDR1 SGHRS, CDR2 YFSETQ. The CDR3 totals 20 residues. Unmatched junction bases numbered 17, after V lost 4 bases and J lost 3 bases. Here the CDR3 DNA reads TGCGCCAGCAGCCCGAGGGGGCAGGCTAGCGGGAGGGCTGTCAAAAACATTCAGTACTTC. It encodes CASSPRGQASGRAVKNIQYF.

This clonotype was detected many times. The CDR3 region has the DNA TGTGCCAGCAGCCAAGGTGGGGAAAGAGAGACCCAGTACTTC. This translates into CASSQGGERETQYF. The V call is TRBV3-1, the J call TRBJ2-5; no clear D. V was clipped by 1 base and J by 4 bases, with 10 bases between them. Germline CDR1 LGHDT, CDR2 YNNKEL (reference sequence). The CDR3 has 14 residues.

In the case of this clonotype: A read error may explain this, as a much larger clone is one base away. The genes are TRBV9 and TRBJ2-5, with 7 bases that match TRBD1. Unmatched junction bases numbered 2, after V lost 3 bases and J lost 3 bases. Germline loops: CDR1 SGDLS, CDR2 YYNGEE. This CDR3 is built from 13 residues. CDR3 DNA sequence: TGTGCCAGCAGCGGACAGGGTGAAGAGACCCAGTACTTC. Encoded protein: CASSGQGEETQYF.

The table lists this clonotype with many counts. The rearrangement links TRBV28 to TRBJ1-5; maybe TRBD1 (5 bases). Trimming pared 8 bases from V and 1 base from J, leaving 12 bases between. The CDR3 consists of 14 residues. Germline CDR1 reads MDHEN; CDR2 reads SYDVKM. As DNA, the CDR3 is TGTGCCAGCGTAGACAGAGCAAGCAATCAGCCCCAGCATTTT. It yields the protein CASVDRASNQPQHF.

In DNA form, the CDR3 reads TGCGCCAGCAGCCTCGTCCGGACCGTCTCGAGCGAAATTTCACCCCTCCACTTT. Residues: CASSLVRTVSSEISPLHF. This chain connects TRBV4-1 to TRBJ1-6, with D uncertain. The length of the CDR3 is 18 residues. The germline V gene has CDR1 MGHRA and CDR2 YSYEKL. The V end was cut by 4 bases, the J end by 9 bases, with 25 bases between.

In its sample, this clonotype was seen many times. V usage is TRBV7-9 and J usage is TRBJ2-7; the D is unclear. The CDR3 spans 13 residues. In germline, CDR1 is SEHNR, CDR2 FQNEAQ (reference sequence). V dropped 6 bases and J dropped 0 bases, with 9 bases sitting between them. The DNA of the CDR3 is TGTGCCAGCAGTTTGGGCATCTCCTACGAGCAGTACTTC. Translated: CASSLGISYEQYF.

The sample holds many counts of this clonotype. J is TRBJ1-1 and V is TRBV28, with D possibly being TRBD1 (5 bases). The V end lost 7 bases, the J end lost 1 base, and 10 bases lay between the germline ends. The CDR3 has 13 residues. Germline CDR1 and CDR2: MDHEN and SYDVKM. This chain's CDR3 is CASTPGPNTEAFF. As DNA, the CDR3 is TGTGCCAGCACCCCGGGGCCGAACACTGAAGCTTTCTTT.

This clonotype has a count of ten or more. V is TRBV6-1 and J is TRBJ1-5; 9 positions agree with TRBD1. The germline V gene has CDR1 MNHNS and CDR2 SASEGT. J gave up 6 bases and V 6 bases, and 9 bases lay outside the gene matches. The CDR3 spans 15 residues. CDR3 amino acids: CASSAVTGGSQPQHF. CDR3 sequence (DNA): TGTGCCAGCAGCGCCGTTACAGGGGGCTCTCAGCCCCAGCATTTT.